These 14 T cell receptor beta chains share one sample of origin, sequenced in a study of identical twins. Using its own MiXCR run on the 5' RACE reads, TCRdb lists one record per CDR3 protein. This sample has 450,000 or so distinct CDR3 sequences; approximately 24% occur once, and the top ten carry approximately 2.9%. Separately, the same data were catalogued under a study of T cells expressing NK-cell markers.

The sequenced sample was CD4+ T cells sorted from blood. These TCRs come from a young woman in good health.

The J gene is TRBJ2-1, the V gene TRBV30; 9 bases map to TRBD2. Germline values: CDR1 GTSNPN, CDR2 SVGIG (reference sequence). Unmatched junction bases numbered 10, after V lost 3 bases and J lost 10 bases. There are 14 residues in the CDR3. CDR3 residues: CAWSGTSFLREQFF. CDR3 coding DNA: TGTGCCTGGAGCGGGACTAGCTTTTTGAGGGAGCAGTTCTTC.

In this sample, this clonotype turned up a few times. This rearrangement joins TRBV6-1 to TRBJ2-7, with 12 bases lining up with TRBD2. After removal of 6 bases from V and 7 bases from J, the junction contained 4 bases not matched to a gene. The CDR3 extends over 13 amino acids. Per germline, CDR1 MNHNS and CDR2 SASEGT. CDR3 coding DNA: TGTGCCAGCAGGACCGGACTAGCGGGGGAGCAGTACTTC. As protein: CASRTGLAGEQYF.

J is TRBJ2-7 and V is TRBV7-2, with D uncertain. V dropped 3 bases and J dropped 1 base, with 10 bases sitting between them. Germline CDR1 reads SGHTA; CDR2 reads FQGNSA. The CDR3 totals 14 residues. The CDR3 reads CASSFRVESYEQYF. The CDR3 DNA reads TGTGCCAGCAGCTTCCGGGTCGAATCCTACGAGCAGTACTTC.

This clonotype occurred once. Mismatch with germline at one junction end may stem from a read error. This chain links TRBV30 with TRBJ2-5; D is uncertain. The length of the CDR3 is 14 residues. Germline V gives CDR1 GTSNPN, CDR2 SVGIG (reference sequence). The CDR3 coding sequence is TGTGCCTGGAGTGTATCGGCGGACCAGGAGACCCAGTACTTC. Residues: CAWSVSADQETQYF.

The rearrangement uses TRBV7-6 and TRBJ2-2, with D tentatively TRBD2 (6 bases). The V gene's germline CDR1 is SGHVS and CDR2 FNYEAQ. This CDR3 spans 13 amino acids. Trimming cost V 7 bases and J 1 base, with 7 bases left between them. The CDR3, as DNA: TGTGCCAGCACGGGGGTGAACACCGGGGAGCTGTTTTTT. Protein sequence: CASTGVNTGELFF. The variable domain in full, with the rest retrieved from reference TRBV7-6 and TRBJ2-2, is GAGVSQSPRYKVTKRGQDVALRCDPISGHVSLYWYRQALGQGPEFLTYFNYEAQQDKSGLPNDRFSAERPEGSISTLTIQRTEQRDSAMYRCASTGVNTGELFFGEGSRLTVL.

The V gene is TRBV10-3, the J gene TRBJ2-1, with 10 bases that match TRBD2. This CDR3 has 15 amino acids. Losses at the gene ends were 11 bases for V and 1 base for J; bases not matched to a gene: 8. Germline values: CDR1 ENHRY, CDR2 SYGVKD. CDR3 region: CASTSGTTSYNEQFF. CDR3 nucleotide sequence: TGTGCCTCAACTAGCGGGACCACATCCTACAATGAGCAGTTCTTC.

This clonotype was seen a few times. This chain connects TRBV20-1 to TRBJ2-7; perhaps TRBD2 as D (5 bases). There are 12 residues in the CDR3. With 6 bases removed from V and 3 bases from J, the gap between germline ends came to 12 bases. Germline V gene lookup returns CDR1 DFQATT and CDR2 SNEGSKA (reference sequence). CDR3 in amino acids: CSAVTMDYEQYF. Here the CDR3 DNA reads TGCAGTGCCGTGACTATGGACTACGAGCAGTACTTC.

The sample holds a few counts of this clonotype. The genes are TRBV20-1 and TRBJ2-7; TRBD2 agrees at 7 bases. The J segment lost 0 bases and the V segment lost 6 bases, leaving 8 bases of the junction unmatched. Germline V gene data show CDR1 as DFQATT and CDR2 as SNEGSKA (reference sequence). CDR3 length equals 14 residues. CDR3 DNA sequence: TGCAGTGCGTATGGACTAGTCGCCTCCTACGAGCAGTACTTC. Encoded protein: CSAYGLVASYEQYF.

The genes are TRBV4-3 and TRBJ2-1; 9 nucleotides align to TRBD1. CDR3 size: 15 residues. Unmatched junction bases numbered 5, after V lost 1 base and J lost 7 bases. Germline assignment: CDR1 LGHNA and CDR2 YSLEER. The CDR3 region is CASSQVGTGKNEQFF. The CDR3 coding sequence is TGCGCCAGCAGCCAAGTTGGGACAGGGAAGAATGAGCAGTTCTTC.

The rearrangement links TRBV5-1 to TRBJ1-1, with no clear D. The CDR3 totals 13 residues. The germline gives CDR1 SGHRS, CDR2 YFSETQ. Deletions cut 6 bases from V and 2 bases from J, with 11 bases between. As DNA, the CDR3 is TGCGCCAGCACGGGCCAGGTCAACACTGAAGCTTTCTTT. It is translated as CASTGQVNTEAFF.

This clonotype has only a few counts. The chain recombines TRBV12-3 or TRBV12-4 with TRBJ2-1; 7 bases align to TRBD2. Trimming took 3 bases from V and 7 from J; bases not matched to a gene: 12. The CDR3 totals 16 residues. CDR3 sequence: CASSLGGGSFGNEQFF. The CDR3 DNA sequence: TGTGCCAGCAGTTTGGGGGGGGGGTCCTTCGGAAATGAGCAGTTCTTC.

A few counts support this clonotype. This chain uses TRBV20-1 with TRBJ2-3; 9 nucleotides agree with TRBD2. The CDR3 is 15 amino acids. CDR1 DFQATT and CDR2 SNEGSKA come from the germline V gene (reference sequence). The J segment lost 1 base and the V segment lost 6 bases, leaving 8 bases of the junction unmatched. The CDR3 DNA is TGCAGTGCCCCATCAGGCGGGAGGGGCACAGATACGCAGTATTTT. This sequence encodes CSAPSGGRGTDTQYF.

This clonotype was seen more than once but under ten times. The CDR3: CASSWTSGVIYEQYF. In nucleotides, the CDR3 is TGTGCCAGCAGTTGGACTAGCGGGGTAATCTACGAGCAGTACTTC. J is TRBJ2-7 and V is TRBV12-3 or TRBV12-4; 12 bases match TRBD2. The CDR3 spans 15 residues. V lost 4 bases and J lost 3; bases outside the gene matches: 4.

The chain has TRBV20-1 and TRBJ1-2, with 7 bases aligning to TRBD1. This CDR3 has 13 residues. CDR1 and CDR2 from the germline V gene are DFQATT and SNEGSKA (reference sequence). The CDR3, as DNA: TGCAGGGCCGTAGAGGGACAGTATTATGGCTACACCTTC. This gives the protein CRAVEGQYYGYTF.